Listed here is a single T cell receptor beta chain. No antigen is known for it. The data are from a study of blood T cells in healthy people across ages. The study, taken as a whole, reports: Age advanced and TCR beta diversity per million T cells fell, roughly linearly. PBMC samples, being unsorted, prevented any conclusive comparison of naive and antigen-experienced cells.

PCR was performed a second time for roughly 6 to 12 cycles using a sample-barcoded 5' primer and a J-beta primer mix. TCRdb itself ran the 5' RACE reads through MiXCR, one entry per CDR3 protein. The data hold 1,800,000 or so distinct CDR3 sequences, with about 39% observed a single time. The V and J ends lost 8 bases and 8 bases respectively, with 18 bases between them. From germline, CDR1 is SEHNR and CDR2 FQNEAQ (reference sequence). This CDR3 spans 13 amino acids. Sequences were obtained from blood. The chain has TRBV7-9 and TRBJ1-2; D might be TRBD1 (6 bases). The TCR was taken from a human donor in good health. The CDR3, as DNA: TGTGCCAGCGGAGATCTGACAGGAGGAGGCTACACCTTC. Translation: CASGDLTGGGYTF.